Listed here is a single TCR beta chain. Clones were sequenced by immunoSEQ multiplex PCR, and TCRdb holds only the in-frame ones, with some missing. Among approximately 110,000 clones listed, more than 80% were seen once. The entry originates in a study of blood T cell repertoires in COVID-19. Study context: Sources were T cells, B-cell-depleted T cells, or PBMCs; the material itself was cDNA or gDNA.

The source of this sequence is a woman of 80 years or more with COVID-19, enrolled during active disease. The sequenced sample consisted of peripheral blood.

CDR3 protein: CATSSDDRTNSPLHF. DNA of the CDR3: TGTGCCACCAGCAGTGACGACAGGACCAATTCACCCCTCCACTTT. The chain combines TRBV15 with TRBJ1-6, with D possibly being TRBD1 (6 bases). V lost 3 bases to trimming and J lost 7 bases, with 13 bases between them. CDR1 LNHNV and CDR2 YYDKDF come from the germline V gene (reference sequence). This CDR3 contains 15 residues.